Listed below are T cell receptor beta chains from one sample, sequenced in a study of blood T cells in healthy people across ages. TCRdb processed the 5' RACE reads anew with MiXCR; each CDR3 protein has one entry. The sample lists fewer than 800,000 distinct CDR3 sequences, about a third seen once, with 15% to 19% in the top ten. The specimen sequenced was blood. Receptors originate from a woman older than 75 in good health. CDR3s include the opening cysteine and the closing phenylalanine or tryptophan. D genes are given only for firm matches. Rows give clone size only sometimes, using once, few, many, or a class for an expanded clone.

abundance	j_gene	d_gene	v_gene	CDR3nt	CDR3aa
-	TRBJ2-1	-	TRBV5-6	TGTGCCAGCAGCGAGGGACCCGGGGAGTACTATGAGCAGTTCTTC	CASSEGPGEYYEQFF
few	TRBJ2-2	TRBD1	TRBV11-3	TGTGCCAGCAGCACTCCGCGACAGGGCCCCGACACCGGGGAGCTGTTTTTT	CASSTPRQGPDTGELFF
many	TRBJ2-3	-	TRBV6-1	TGTGCCAGCATCTACCGGGACACAATCACAGATACGCAGTATTTT	CASIYRDTITDTQYF
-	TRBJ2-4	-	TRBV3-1	TGTGCCAGCAGCCTTAGGCAGAATACGAACGCGAAGCAGTACTTC	CASSLRQNTNAKQYF
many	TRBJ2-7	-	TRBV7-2	TGTGCCAGCAGCTTAGCGATAAGGCAGGGGAACTCCTACGAGCAGTACTTC	CASSLAIRQGNSYEQYF
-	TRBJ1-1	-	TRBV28	TGTGCCAGCAGTAAATTGGACATCACGAACACTGAAGCTTTCTTT	CASSKLDITNTEAFF
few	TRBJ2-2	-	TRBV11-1	TGTGCCAGCAGCCCCGCGGAAAGGGGTTGGAGCACCGGGGAGCTGTTTTTT	CASSPAERGWSTGELFF
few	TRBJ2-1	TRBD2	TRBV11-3	TGTGCCAGCAGCTTGGGACTAGCGTCCGCCCCGAGCCCCTACAATGAGCAGTTCTTC	CASSLGLASAPSPYNEQFF
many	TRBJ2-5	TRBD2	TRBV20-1	TGCAGTGCTAGAAGTAGCGGGGGAGGGGAGACCCAGTACTTC	CSARSSGGGETQYF
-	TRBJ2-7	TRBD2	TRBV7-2	TGTGCCAGCAGCTTACAGGGGACTAGCGGAGACTACGAGCAGTACTTC	CASSLQGTSGDYEQYF
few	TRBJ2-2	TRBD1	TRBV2	TGTGCCATTCGACAGGGAGCGAGCGGGGAGCTGTTTTTT	CAIRQGASGELFF
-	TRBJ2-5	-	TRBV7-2	TGTGCCAGCAGCCTCGGCCCGGGGCCACAAGAGACCCAGTACTTC	CASSLGPGPQETQYF
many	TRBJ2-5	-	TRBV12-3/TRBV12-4	TGTGCCAGCAGTTTACCGAAGGGGGTAATAGAGACCCAGTACTTC	CASSLPKGVIETQYF
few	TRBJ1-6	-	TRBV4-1	TGCGCCAGCAGCCAAGGGATGAATAATTCACCCCTCCACTTT	CASSQGMNNSPLHF
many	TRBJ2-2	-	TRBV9	TGTGCCAGCAGCGTAGCTGGCAGGGGGGGCACCGGGGAGCTGTTTTTT	CASSVAGRGGTGELFF
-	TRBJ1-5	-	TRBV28	TGTGCCAGCAGTTCCGATAATCAGCCCCAGCATTTT	CASSSDNQPQHF
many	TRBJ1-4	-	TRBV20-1	TGCAGTGCTGATCGAGACGGTGAAAAACTGTTTTTT	CSADRDGEKLFF
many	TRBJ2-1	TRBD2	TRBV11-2	TGTGCCAGCAGCTTTACACGCGGCGGGGGGGCGTGGGAGCAGTTCTTC	CASSFTRGGGAWEQFF
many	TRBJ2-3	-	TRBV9	TGTGCCAGCAGCGTAGTAGGGGGGGGAAGCACAGATACGCAGTATTTT	CASSVVGGGSTDTQYF
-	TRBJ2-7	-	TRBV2	TGTGCCAGCAGTGAATATATGGCTCTCGAGCAGTACTTC	CASSEYMALEQYF
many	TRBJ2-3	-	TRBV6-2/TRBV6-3	TGTGCCAGCAGTTACTCGAGCGAGTCTATATCAAGCACAGATACGCAGTATTTT	CASSYSSESISSTDTQYF
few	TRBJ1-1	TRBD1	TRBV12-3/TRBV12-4	TGTGCCAGCAGTTTCGACAGGGTAGCTTTCTTT	CASSFDRVAFF
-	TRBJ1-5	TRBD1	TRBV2	TGTGCCAGCAGTGATCCCCTACGGACAGGGACGGTTCAGCCCCAGCATTTT	CASSDPLRTGTVQPQHF
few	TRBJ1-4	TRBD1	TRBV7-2	TGTGCCAGCAGCTCAAACAGGGGAGAAAAACTGTTTTTT	CASSSNRGEKLFF
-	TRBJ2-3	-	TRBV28	TGTGCCAGCCCACCCGGGACTGACCGCCCAGATACGCAGTATTTT	CASPPGTDRPDTQYF
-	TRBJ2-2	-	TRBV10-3	TGTGCCATCAGTGAAGGGGGGCGGTTGGCCGGGGAGCTGTTTTTT	CAISEGGRLAGELFF
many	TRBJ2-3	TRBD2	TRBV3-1	TGTGCCAGCAGCCAAGAGCCTAGCGGTACGCAGTATTTT	CASSQEPSGTQYF
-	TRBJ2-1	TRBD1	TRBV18	TGTGCCAGCTCAGCAGGGACAGGGGGTATCGAGCAGTTCTTC	CASSAGTGGIEQFF
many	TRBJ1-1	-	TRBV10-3	TGTGCCATCACGGACAGTCCGAACACTGAAGCTTTCTTT	CAITDSPNTEAFF
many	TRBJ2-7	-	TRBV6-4	TGTGCCAGCAGTGTGGAAGGGGAGGTCGGCTACGAGCAGTACTTC	CASSVEGEVGYEQYF
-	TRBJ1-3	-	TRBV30	TGTGCCTGGAGTCCAGGGACTAGGGGAAACACCATATATTTT	CAWSPGTRGNTIYF
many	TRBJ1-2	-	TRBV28	TGTGCCAGCAGTTTACCCACCTACAGGGTTTACACCTTC	CASSLPTYRVYTF
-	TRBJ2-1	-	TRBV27	TGTGCCAGCAGTTTATCTGGCCGGCCCACGGATGAGCAGTTCTTC	CASSLSGRPTDEQFF
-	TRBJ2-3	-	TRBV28	TGTGCCAGCAGTTCACGGGCCCTCACAGATACGCAGTATTTT	CASSSRALTDTQYF
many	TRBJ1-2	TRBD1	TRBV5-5	TGTGCCAGCAGCTTGCGGGGGACAGGGGGCAGCTATGGCTACACCTTC	CASSLRGTGGSYGYTF